The 29 T cell receptor beta chains below come from one sample, sequenced in a study of technical replicates of blood from a handful of donors. Generated by immunoSEQ multiplex PCR, the TCRdb table keeps only in-frame clones and is missing some. The repertoire holds roughly 76,000 clones, with approximately 86% as singletons. The sample taken for sequencing was PBMCs. Receptors were obtained from a human donor in good health. Some clones in this sample may be carry-over from other donors' samples.

The gene calls are TRBV7-9 and TRBJ2-4, with a tentative D call TRBD1 (5 bases). The length of the CDR3 is 16 residues. Germline V CDR1 and CDR2: SEHNR, FQNEAQ (reference sequence). V was clipped by 5 bases and J by 0 bases, with 14 bases between them. CDR3 region: CASSIRVLRAKNIQYF. CDR3 in DNA: TGTGCCAGCAGCATCAGGGTTTTGAGAGCCAAAAACATTCAGTACTTC.

The V gene is TRBV5-1, the J gene TRBJ2-3; possibly TRBD1 for D (6 bases). Trimming cost V 4 bases and J 1 base, with 10 bases left between them. Germline CDR1 SGHRS, CDR2 YFSETQ. This CDR3 spans 14 amino acids. The chain's CDR3 is CASSLSGGTDTQYF. In nucleotides, the CDR3 is TGCGCCAGCAGCCTCTCAGGGGGCACAGATACGCAGTATTTT.

This clone was observed a single time. The chain recombines TRBV6-6 with TRBJ1-1; possibly TRBD1 for D (6 bases). Germline V CDR1 and CDR2: MNHNY, SVGAGI (reference sequence). The CDR3 sequence is 15 residues long. V shed 2 bases and J shed 4 bases, with 14 bases lying between them. CDR3 in amino acids: CASSYEGGGSTEAFF. Written as DNA, the CDR3 is TGTGCCAGCAGTTACGAGGGAGGGGGAAGCACTGAAGCTTTCTTT.

The rearrangement joins TRBV11-2 to TRBJ2-1, with 10 bases that match TRBD2. V lost 5 bases to trimming and J lost 9 bases; unmatched junction nucleotides: 10. Germline assignment: CDR1 SGHAT and CDR2 FQNNGV. The CDR3 is 15 residues long. The CDR3 sequence is CASSPSSGGWGEQFF. The CDR3 nucleotides read TGTGCCAGCAGCCCATCTAGCGGGGGATGGGGTGAGCAGTTCTTC.

The V gene is TRBV9, the J gene TRBJ2-1, with 9 bases aligning to TRBD2. In germline, CDR1 is SGDLS, CDR2 YYNGEE. The V and J ends lost 5 bases and 5 bases, in that order; junction bases with no gene match: 11. The CDR3 contains 16 residues. Here the CDR3 DNA reads TGTGCCAGCAGTTTTTTTAGCGGGAGTTCCAACAATGAGCAGTTCTTC. This translates into CASSFFSGSSNNEQFF.

This clone appeared a single time. This rearrangement joins TRBV13 to TRBJ1-6; D is unclear. V was cut by 7 bases and J by 1 base, with 8 bases left in between. The CDR3 totals 14 residues. From germline, CDR1 is PRHDT and CDR2 FYEKMQ (reference sequence). This chain's CDR3 is CASTTRSYNSPLHF. CDR3 nucleotides: TGTGCCAGCACGACCAGGTCCTATAATTCACCCCTCCACTTT.

This clone was seen a few times. This rearrangement joins TRBV29-1 to TRBJ1-1; the D gene is possibly TRBD1 (5 bases). With 6 bases removed from V and 2 bases from J, the gap between germline ends came to 7 bases. This CDR3 is built from 11 residues. In germline, CDR1 is SQVTM, CDR2 ANQGSEA. CDR3 sequence (DNA): TGCAGCGTCAGGGCCAACACTGAAGCTTTCTTT. This translates into CSVRANTEAFF.

This clone appeared once. The CDR3 region has the DNA TGCGCCAGCAGCTTCCTAGCGGGGGGGCTCGATGAGCAGTTCTTC. This translates into CASSFLAGGLDEQFF. J is TRBJ2-1 and V is TRBV5-1, with TRBD2 identical over 12 bases. CDR3 length: 15 amino acids. Germline CDR1 is SGHRS and CDR2 is YFSETQ. With V trimmed by 2 bases and J by 8 bases, 5 bases remained unmatched. Together with reference TRBV5-1 and TRBJ2-1, the CDR3 gives the full variable domain: KAGVTQTPRYLIKTRGQQVTLSCSPISGHRSVSWYQQTPGQGLQFLFEYFSETQRNKGNFPGRFSGRQFSNSRSEMNVSTLELGDSALYLCASSFLAGGLDEQFFGPGTRLTVL.

This sequence joins TRBV12-2 and TRBJ2-2; the table assigns TRBD2, which was not confirmed against the DNA. TRBV12-2 constitutes a pseudogene. The CDR3 has 14 residues. In DNA, the CDR3 is TGTGCAAGCCCCTGGGGGACTAGGCACGGGGAGCTGTTTTTT. Protein sequence: CASPWGTRHGELFF.

This clone was counted once. The chain links TRBV6-4 to TRBJ1-2, with a tentative D call TRBD1 (6 bases). The CDR3 sequence is 18 residues long. Germline V gene lookup returns CDR1 MRHNA and CDR2 SNTAGT. Trimming took off 6 bases at V and 2 bases at J, with 25 bases between the two ends. The CDR3 DNA follows: TGTGCCAGCAGGGAACTCGACAGGTCATACCCTGGAAACTATGGCTACACCTTC. Protein sequence: CASRELDRSYPGNYGYTF.

This clone was found once. This chain links TRBV19 with TRBJ1-2; D possibly corresponds to TRBD1 (6 bases). The CDR3 runs 13 residues. V lost 1 base and J lost 8, with 11 bases in between. The germline V gene encodes CDR1 LNHDA and CDR2 SQIVND (reference sequence). In nucleotides, the CDR3 is TGTGCCAGTAGTATAGCCGGGACAATAGGCTACACCTTC. Translating gives CASSIAGTIGYTF.

The chain uses TRBV27 and TRBJ2-3; possibly TRBD1 for D (6 bases). CDR1 is MNHEY, CDR2 SMNVEV, per germline (reference sequence). Trimming pared 4 bases from V and 0 bases from J, leaving 23 bases between. The CDR3 is 19 residues long. CDR3 amino acids: CASSSLFTGSWGSTDTQYF. CDR3 nucleotide sequence: TGTGCCAGCAGTTCGCTATTTACAGGGTCCTGGGGTAGCACAGATACGCAGTATTTT.

The chain uses TRBV5-6 and TRBJ2-1, with D possibly matching TRBD1 (6 bases). CDR1 and CDR2 (germline): SGHDT, YYEEEE. With 0 bases removed from V and 2 bases from J, the gap between germline ends came to 9 bases. CDR3 length: 15 amino acids. The CDR3 spells CASSLGTGTYNEQFF. The CDR3 DNA is TGTGCCAGCAGCTTGGGTACAGGGACCTACAATGAGCAGTTCTTC.

V gene TRBV30 combines with J gene TRBJ1-1; no firm D call. This CDR3 has 15 amino acids. Germline values: CDR1 GTSNPN, CDR2 SVGIG (reference sequence). Trimming removed 2 bases from V and 1 base from J, with 14 bases in between. The CDR3 DNA follows: TGTGCCTGGAGTTTATATGGCGGGAGGAACACTGAAGCTTTCTTT. Its translation: CAWSLYGGRNTEAFF.

The chain couples TRBV5-6 to TRBJ2-5, with no clear D. The CDR3 consists of 13 residues. Germline assignment: CDR1 SGHDT and CDR2 YYEEEE. With 2 bases removed from V and 4 bases from J, the gap between germline ends came to 9 bases. For the CDR3, the DNA is TGTGCCAGCAGCTTCCTCGAGCGAGAGACCCAGTACTTC. Amino acids: CASSFLERETQYF.

The chain joins TRBV5-5 to TRBJ1-1; TRBD1 is a possible D gene (6 bases). The germline CDR1 and CDR2 sequences are SGHKS and YYEKEE (reference sequence). With 0 bases removed from V and 3 bases from J, the gap between germline ends came to 15 bases. There are 16 residues in the CDR3. This chain's CDR3 is CASSLGPGAGDTEAFF. Written as DNA, the CDR3 is TGTGCCAGCAGCTTGGGTCCGGGGGCGGGAGACACTGAAGCTTTCTTT.

The V gene is TRBV12-2, the J gene TRBJ2-3; whether TRBD1, the table's D call, matches the DNA was not checked. TRBV12-2 corresponds to a pseudogene. The CDR3 spans 17 residues. In DNA form, the CDR3 reads TGTGCAAGTCGCTTAGCGCTGCAGGGTGCATTCACAGATACGCAGTATTTT. Its translation is CASRLALQGAFTDTQYF.

The V gene is TRBV5-1, the J gene TRBJ2-3, with 10 bases lining up with TRBD2. The CDR3 runs to 16 residues. J was trimmed by 2 bases and V by 2 bases; bases with no gene match: 5. Germline CDR1 and CDR2: SGHRS and YFSETQ. CDR3 nucleotides: TGCGCCAGCAGCTTAGAGCGGGAGGGCCTCACAGATACGCAGTATTTT. Amino acid sequence: CASSLEREGLTDTQYF.

This CDR3 is CASSPPGAAGTDTQYF. The CDR3 coding sequence is TGTGCCAGCTCACCACCAGGGGCGGCCGGCACAGATACGCAGTATTTT. The V gene is TRBV18, the J gene TRBJ2-3; D is perhaps TRBD1 (5 bases). The V and J ends lost 0 bases and 1 base respectively, with 11 bases between them. The germline CDR1 and CDR2 sequences are KGHSH and LQKENI. The CDR3 has 16 residues.

The J gene is TRBJ2-7, the V gene TRBV12-2; no DNA check was done on the table's D call, TRBD2. TRBV12-2 is a pseudogene segment. The CDR3 sequence is 17 residues long. The CDR3 DNA sequence: TGTGCAAGTCGCTTAGCGATTTGGGGGGACTTTGAATACGAGCAGTACTTC. This sequence encodes CASRLAIWGDFEYEQYF.

J is TRBJ1-1 and V is TRBV7-8; D not resolved. The CDR3 length is 13 residues. Germline CDR1 SGHVS, CDR2 FQNEAQ. Between the trimmed V and J ends, which lost 2 bases and 1 base, there was a span of 5 bases. This CDR3 reads CASSLNTNTEAFF. CDR3 bases: TGTGCCAGCAGCTTAAACACGAACACTGAAGCTTTCTTT.

This chain connects TRBV7-8 to TRBJ2-7; 8 bases are a match to TRBD1. Per germline, CDR1 SGHVS and CDR2 FQNEAQ. V was pared by 6 bases and J by 13 bases, with 14 bases of the junction left unmatched. There are 13 residues in the CDR3. The DNA of the CDR3 is TGTGCCAGCAGGCAGGGACAGGCATCTCGGCAATACTTC. It specifies CASRQGQASRQYF.

This clone is medium-sized by share. The chain joins TRBV27 to TRBJ2-1, with a weak D call TRBD2 (5 bases). The CDR3 spans 16 residues. Looked up from germline, CDR1 is MNHEY and CDR2 is SMNVEV (reference sequence). V lost 1 base, J lost 0 bases, and 10 bases lay in between. The chain's CDR3 is CASSLFPGSSYNEQFF. The CDR3 DNA reads TGTGCCAGCAGTTTATTCCCGGGAAGCTCCTACAATGAGCAGTTCTTC.

The chain joins TRBV7-9 to TRBJ1-1; 9 bases line up with TRBD1. V lost 5 bases and J lost 1; bases outside the gene matches: 8. The CDR3 has 16 amino acids. From germline, CDR1 is SEHNR and CDR2 FQNEAQ (reference sequence). This CDR3 reads CASSPRDRAWNTEAFF. As DNA, the CDR3 is TGTGCCAGCAGCCCCCGGGACAGGGCTTGGAACACTGAAGCTTTCTTT.

The chain couples TRBV19 to TRBJ1-5; perhaps TRBD1 as D (5 bases). CDR1 is LNHDA, CDR2 SQIVND, per germline (reference sequence). V lost 3 bases, J lost 0 bases, and 12 bases lay in between. This CDR3 region has 16 residues. CDR3 DNA: TGTGCCAGTAGTATCGGGCAGGGCGGTAGCAATCAGCCCCAGCATTTT. Its translation: CASSIGQGGSNQPQHF.

The chain employs TRBV11-3 and TRBJ2-1, with 8 bases aligning to TRBD1. The germline V gene encodes CDR1 SGHNT and CDR2 YENEEA. There are 13 residues in the CDR3. The ends lost 4 bases at V and 8 bases at J; junction bases unmatched: 4. The DNA of the CDR3 is TGTGCCAGCAGCTCAGGACAGGGTGATGAGCAGTTCTTC. Amino acids: CASSSGQGDEQFF. Looking up the rest from reference TRBV11-3 and TRBJ2-1 gives the full variable domain: EAGVVQSPRYKIIEKKQPVAFWCNPISGHNTLYWYLQNLGQGPELLIRYENEEAVDDSQLPKDRFSAERLKGVDSTLKIQPAELGDSAVYLCASSSGQGDEQFFGPGTRLTVL.

V gene TRBV5-6 combines with J gene TRBJ2-2, with a possible D match to TRBD2 (5 bases). The V gene lost 1 base and the J gene lost 0 bases, with 7 bases spanning the gap. Germline loops: CDR1 SGHDT, CDR2 YYEEEE. CDR3 length equals 15 residues. CDR3 residues: CASSLLLANTGELFF. In DNA, the CDR3 is TGTGCCAGCAGCTTGTTACTAGCGAACACCGGGGAGCTGTTTTTT.

The chain couples TRBV5-4 to TRBJ2-5, with D maybe TRBD2 (5 bases). V dropped 4 bases and J dropped 7 bases, with 20 bases sitting between them. In germline, CDR1 is SGHNT, CDR2 YYREEE (reference sequence). The CDR3 totals 15 residues. The CDR3 DNA is TGTGCCAGCAGCCTGGCAAGAGGCGGACTTGGGACCCAGTACTTC. It yields the protein CASSLARGGLGTQYF.

The rearrangement uses TRBV2 and TRBJ2-7; possibly TRBD1 for D (6 bases). Germline V gene lookup returns CDR1 SNHLY and CDR2 FYNNEI. Trimming left V 5 bases short and J 0 bases short, with 11 bases between. CDR3 length: 14 residues. DNA for the CDR3: TGTGCCAGCAGTCCTCGGACAGCCTCCTACGAGCAGTACTTC. Amino acid sequence: CASSPRTASYEQYF. The full variable domain, in which reference TRBV2 and TRBJ2-7 provide the parts outside the CDR3, is EPEVTQTPSHQVTQMGQEVILRCVPISNHLYFYWYRQILGQKVEFLVSFYNNEISEKSEIFDDQFSVERPDGSNFTLKIRSTKLEDSAMYFCASSPRTASYEQYFGPGTRLTVT.